Given below is one TCR beta chain in context. The J segment lost 3 bases and the V segment lost 1 base, leaving 2 bases of the junction unmatched. The CDR3 runs 15 residues. Germline loops: CDR1 SGHNT, CDR2 YENEEA. TCRdb's table, derived via immunoSEQ multiplex PCR, lists solely in-frame clones and lacks some. The data show more than 120,000 clones, about 91% seen once. This sample is drawn from a study of blood T cell repertoires in COVID-19. This TCR was sampled from a human donor in a cohort sampled during active COVID-19. Sample: peripheral blood. V and J are TRBV11-3 and TRBJ2-3; 9 bases line up with TRBD1. The chain's CDR3 is CASSLAGTGTDTQYF. Here the CDR3 DNA reads TGTGCCAGCAGCTTAGCCGGGACAGGGACAGATACGCAGTATTTT. Full variable domain (missing parts from reference TRBV11-3 and TRBJ2-3): EAGVVQSPRYKIIEKKQPVAFWCNPISGHNTLYWYLQNLGQGPELLIRYENEEAVDDSQLPKDRFSAERLKGVDSTLKIQPAELGDSAVYLCASSLAGTGTDTQYFGPGTRLTVL.